A few counts support the clone carrying this T cell receptor beta chain. Synthetic analogs of TCR templates were spiked into every PCR. Assay: immunoSEQ multiplex PCR; the TCRdb copy retains only in-frame clones and omits some. Of tens of thousands of clones in the sample, 81% were seen once. This sample is part of a study of PD-L1 blockade in urothelial cancer. About the research overall: Males with urothelial cancer arising in the bladder constituted most of the roughly 30 patients. Patients' prior chemotherapy regimens numbered 0 to 3.

The CDR3 is 15 residues long. Germline V lookup: CDR1 SGHTA, CDR2 FQGTGA. Losses at the gene ends were 5 bases for V and 3 bases for J; bases not matched to a gene: 6. Time point described: pretreatment peripheral blood. The chain recombines TRBV7-3 with TRBJ2-1; TRBD1 aligns across 8 bases. The clonotype comes from a man between 65 and 80 years old with urothelial cancer. This specimen was PBMCs, taken around atezolizumab (anti-PD-L1) treatment. Here the CDR3 DNA reads TGTGCCAGCAGCGCAGACAGGGGCAGCTACAATGAGCAGTTCTTC. It yields the protein CASSADRGSYNEQFF. The full variable domain, with the rest looked up from reference TRBV7-3 and TRBJ2-1, is GAGVSQTPSNKVTEKGKYVELRCDPISGHTALYWYRQSLGQGPEFLIYFQGTGAADDSGLPNDRFFAVRPEGSVSTLKIQRTERGDSAVYLCASSADRGSYNEQFFGPGTRLTVL.